This TCR beta chain originates from a study of blood T cell repertoires in COVID-19. Looking at the study overall: The United States, Italy and Spain were the sources of the acute and convalescent COVID-19 samples. In each case, the material was cDNA or gDNA derived from T cells, B-cell-depleted T cells, or PBMCs.

Each participant's cohort was designated according to participant-reported clinical history. The CDR3 is 17 amino acids. The authors' processing: How many nucleated cells were present was estimated from reference gene primer amplification. Assay: immunoSEQ multiplex PCR; the TCRdb copy retains only in-frame clones and omits some. The V and J calls and clone size were taken over from that table, and D and trimming were inferred from the DNA. The sample includes 400,000 or so clones, roughly 91% of them seen just once. The sample consisted of PBMCs or T cells enriched from blood (not recorded which). The sequence was collected from a man aged 18 to 29 who had recovered from COVID-19. V is TRBV21-1 and J is TRBJ1-2. TRBV21-1 is assigned pseudogene status. The CDR3 bases are TGTGCCAGCAGCAACGATACTTTTCTTTCGGCTAACTATGGCTACACCTTC. Amino acids: CASSNDTFLSANYGYTF.